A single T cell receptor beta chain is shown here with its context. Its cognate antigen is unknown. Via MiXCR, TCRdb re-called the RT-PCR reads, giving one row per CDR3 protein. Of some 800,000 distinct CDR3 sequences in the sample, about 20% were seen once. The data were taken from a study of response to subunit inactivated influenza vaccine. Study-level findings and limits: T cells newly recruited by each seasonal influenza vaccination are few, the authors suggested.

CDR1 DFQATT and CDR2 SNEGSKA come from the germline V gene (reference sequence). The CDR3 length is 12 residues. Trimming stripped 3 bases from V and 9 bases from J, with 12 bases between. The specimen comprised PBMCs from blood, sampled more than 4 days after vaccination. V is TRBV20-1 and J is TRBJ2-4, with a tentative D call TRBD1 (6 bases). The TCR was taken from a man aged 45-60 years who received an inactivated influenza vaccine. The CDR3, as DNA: TGCAGTGCTAGTACACAGGGCGGCATTCAGTACTTC. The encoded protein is CSASTQGGIQYF.